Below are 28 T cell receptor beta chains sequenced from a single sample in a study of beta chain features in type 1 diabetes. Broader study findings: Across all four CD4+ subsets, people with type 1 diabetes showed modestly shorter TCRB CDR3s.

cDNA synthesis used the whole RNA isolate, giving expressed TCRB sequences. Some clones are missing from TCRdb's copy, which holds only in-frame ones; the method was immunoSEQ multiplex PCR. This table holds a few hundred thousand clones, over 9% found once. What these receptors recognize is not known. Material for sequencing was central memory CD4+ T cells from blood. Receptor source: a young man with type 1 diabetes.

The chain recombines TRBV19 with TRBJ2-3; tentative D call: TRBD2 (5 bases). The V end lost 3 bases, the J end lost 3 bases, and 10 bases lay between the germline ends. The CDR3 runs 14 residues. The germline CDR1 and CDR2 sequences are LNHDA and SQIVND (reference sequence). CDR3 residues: CASSMERPTDTQYF. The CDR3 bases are TGTGCCAGTAGTATGGAGCGGCCTACAGATACGCAGTATTTT. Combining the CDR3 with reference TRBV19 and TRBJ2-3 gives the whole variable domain DGGITQSPKYLFRKEGQNVTLSCEQNLNHDAMYWYRQDPGQGLRLIYYSQIVNDFQKGDIAEGYSVSREKKESFPLTVTSAQKNPTAFYLCASSMERPTDTQYFGPGTRLTVL.

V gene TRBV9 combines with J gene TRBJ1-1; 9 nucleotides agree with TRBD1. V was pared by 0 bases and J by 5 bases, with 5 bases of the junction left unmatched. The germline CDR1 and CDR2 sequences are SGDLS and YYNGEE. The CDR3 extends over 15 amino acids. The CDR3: CASSVVGTGRTEAFF. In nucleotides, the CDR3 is TGTGCCAGCAGCGTAGTGGGGACAGGGAGGACTGAAGCTTTCTTT.

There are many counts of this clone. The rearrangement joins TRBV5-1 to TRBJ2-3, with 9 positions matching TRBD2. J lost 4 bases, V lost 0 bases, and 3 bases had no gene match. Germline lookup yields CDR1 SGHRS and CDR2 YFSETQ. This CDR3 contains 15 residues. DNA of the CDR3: TGCGCCAGCAGCTTGGACCTAGCGGGGTCAGATACGCAGTATTTT. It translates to CASSLDLAGSDTQYF.

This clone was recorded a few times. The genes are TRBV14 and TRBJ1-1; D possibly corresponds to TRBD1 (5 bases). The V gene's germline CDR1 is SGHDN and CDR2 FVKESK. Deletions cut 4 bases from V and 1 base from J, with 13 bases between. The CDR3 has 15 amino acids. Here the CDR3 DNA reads TGTGCCAGCAGCCCCCGCCAGGGCGGGAACACTGAAGCTTTCTTT. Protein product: CASSPRQGGNTEAFF.

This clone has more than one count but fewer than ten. CDR3 amino acids: CASPSAGVPYEQYF. The CDR3 bases are TGTGCCAGCCCGTCGGCGGGCGTTCCCTACGAGCAGTACTTC. The chain couples TRBV6-1 to TRBJ2-7; the D gene is possibly TRBD2 (5 bases). V was trimmed by 8 bases and J by 2 bases, leaving 16 bases between them. The CDR3 runs to 14 residues. From germline, CDR1 is MNHNS and CDR2 SASEGT.

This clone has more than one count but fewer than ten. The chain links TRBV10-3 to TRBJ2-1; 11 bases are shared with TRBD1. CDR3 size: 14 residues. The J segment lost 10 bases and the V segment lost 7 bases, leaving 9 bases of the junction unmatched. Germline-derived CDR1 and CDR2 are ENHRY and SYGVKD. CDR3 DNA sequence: TGTGCCATCACCAGGACAGGGGGCTCACCAGAGCAGTTCTTC. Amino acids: CAITRTGGSPEQFF.

CDR3 residues: CASSSHGQANTEAFF. CDR3 sequence (DNA): TGTGCCAGCAGTTCCCATGGACAGGCGAACACTGAAGCTTTCTTT. V gene TRBV25-1 combines with J gene TRBJ1-1; 7 positions agree with TRBD1. The CDR3 consists of 15 residues. The V and J ends lost 5 bases and 1 base, in that order; junction bases with no gene match: 7. Germline assignment: CDR1 MGHDK and CDR2 SYGVNS.

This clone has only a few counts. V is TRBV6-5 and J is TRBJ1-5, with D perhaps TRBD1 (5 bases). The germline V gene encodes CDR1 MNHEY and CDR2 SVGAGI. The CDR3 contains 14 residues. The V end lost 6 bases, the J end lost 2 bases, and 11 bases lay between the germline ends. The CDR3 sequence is CASSAGNGNQPQHF. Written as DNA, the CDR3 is TGTGCCAGCAGCGCAGGGAATGGCAATCAGCCCCAGCATTTT.

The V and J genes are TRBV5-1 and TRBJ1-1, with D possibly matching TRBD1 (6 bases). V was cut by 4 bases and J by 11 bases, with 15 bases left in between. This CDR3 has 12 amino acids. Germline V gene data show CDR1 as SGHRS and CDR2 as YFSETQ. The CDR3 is CASSAGQTGAFF. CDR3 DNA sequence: TGCGCCAGCAGCGCAGGACAGACGGGGGCTTTCTTT.

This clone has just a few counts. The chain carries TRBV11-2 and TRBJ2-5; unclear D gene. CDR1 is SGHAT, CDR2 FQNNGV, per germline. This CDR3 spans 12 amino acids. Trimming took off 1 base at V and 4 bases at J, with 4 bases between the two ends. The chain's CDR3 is CASSLAGETQYF. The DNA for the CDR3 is TGTGCCAGCAGCTTAGCCGGAGAGACCCAGTACTTC.

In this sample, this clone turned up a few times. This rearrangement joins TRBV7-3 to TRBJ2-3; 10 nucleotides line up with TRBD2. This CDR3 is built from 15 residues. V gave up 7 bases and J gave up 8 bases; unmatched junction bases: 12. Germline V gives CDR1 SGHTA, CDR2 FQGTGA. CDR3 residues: CASNQGPAGGGTQYF. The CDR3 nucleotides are TGTGCCAGCAACCAAGGCCCAGCGGGAGGGGGTACGCAGTATTTT.

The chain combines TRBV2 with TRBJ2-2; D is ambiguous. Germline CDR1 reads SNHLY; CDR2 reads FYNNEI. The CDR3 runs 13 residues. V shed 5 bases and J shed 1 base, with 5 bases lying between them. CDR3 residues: CASSNQNTGELFF. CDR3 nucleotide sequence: TGTGCCAGCAGTAATCAGAACACCGGGGAGCTGTTTTTT.

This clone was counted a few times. CDR3 sequence reads: CASSLGATGLGDTQYF. The CDR3 bases are TGTGCCAGCAGCTTAGGAGCGACAGGGTTGGGAGATACGCAGTATTTT. The rearrangement uses TRBV7-9 and TRBJ2-3; 7 bases map to TRBD1. From germline, CDR1 is SEHNR and CDR2 FQNEAQ (reference sequence). The junction had 9 bases not matched to a gene; V was cut back by 1 base and J by 5 bases. The CDR3 covers 16 residues.

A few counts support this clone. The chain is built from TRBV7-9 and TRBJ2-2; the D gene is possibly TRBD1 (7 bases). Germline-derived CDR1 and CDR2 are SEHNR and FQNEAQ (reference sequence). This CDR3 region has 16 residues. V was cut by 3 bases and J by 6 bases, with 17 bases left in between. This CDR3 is CASSFQRGGQAGELFF. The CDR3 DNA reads TGTGCCAGCAGCTTCCAAAGGGGAGGACAGGCCGGGGAGCTGTTTTTT. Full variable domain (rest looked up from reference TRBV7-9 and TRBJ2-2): DTGVSQNPRHKITKRGQNVTFRCDPISEHNRLYWYRQTLGQGPEFLTYFQNEAQLEKSRLLSDRFSAERPKGSFSTLEIQRTEQGDSAMYLCASSFQRGGQAGELFFGEGSRLTVL.

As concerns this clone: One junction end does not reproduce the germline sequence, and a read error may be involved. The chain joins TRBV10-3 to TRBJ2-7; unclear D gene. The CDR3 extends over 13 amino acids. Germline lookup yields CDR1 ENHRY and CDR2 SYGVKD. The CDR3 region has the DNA TGTGCCAGCAGTGCGCAGGTGGGGTACGAGCAGTACTTC. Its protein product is CASSAQVGYEQYF.

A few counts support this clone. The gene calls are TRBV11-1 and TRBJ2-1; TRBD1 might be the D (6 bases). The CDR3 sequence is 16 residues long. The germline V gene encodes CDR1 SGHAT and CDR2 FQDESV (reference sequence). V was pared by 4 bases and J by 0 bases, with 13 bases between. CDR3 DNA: TGTGCCAGCAGCTCGTCGACAGGTCTCTCCTACAATGAGCAGTTCTTC. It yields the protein CASSSSTGLSYNEQFF.

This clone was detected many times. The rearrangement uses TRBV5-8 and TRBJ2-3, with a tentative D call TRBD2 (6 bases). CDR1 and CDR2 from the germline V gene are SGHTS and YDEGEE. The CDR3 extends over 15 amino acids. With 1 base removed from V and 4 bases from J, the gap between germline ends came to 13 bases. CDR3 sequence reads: CASSLQGGTPDTQYF. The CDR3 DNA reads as TGTGCCAGCAGCTTGCAAGGCGGGACCCCAGATACGCAGTATTTT.

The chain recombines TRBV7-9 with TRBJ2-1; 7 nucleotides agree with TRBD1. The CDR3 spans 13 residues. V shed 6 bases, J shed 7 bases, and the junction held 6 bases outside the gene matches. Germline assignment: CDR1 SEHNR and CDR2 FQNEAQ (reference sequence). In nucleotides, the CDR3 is TGTGCCAGCAGTCCGGGACAGATAAATGAGCAGTTCTTC. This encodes CASSPGQINEQFF.

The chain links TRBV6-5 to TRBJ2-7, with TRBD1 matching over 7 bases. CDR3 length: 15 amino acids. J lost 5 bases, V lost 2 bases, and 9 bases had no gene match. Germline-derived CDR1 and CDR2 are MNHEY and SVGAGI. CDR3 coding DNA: TGTGCCAGCAGTTACGCCACAGGGGCTCCCGACGAGCAGTACTTC. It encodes CASSYATGAPDEQYF.

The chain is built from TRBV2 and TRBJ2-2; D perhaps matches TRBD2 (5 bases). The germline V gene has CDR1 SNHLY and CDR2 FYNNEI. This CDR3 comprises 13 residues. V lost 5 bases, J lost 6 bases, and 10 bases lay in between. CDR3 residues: CASSLGSSGELFF. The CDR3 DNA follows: TGTGCCAGCAGTTTAGGGAGCTCCGGGGAGCTGTTTTTT.

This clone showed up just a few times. In nucleotides, the CDR3 is TGTGCCAGCAGCCAAAGTGGGACTTATACAGATACGCAGTATTTT. This gives the protein CASSQSGTYTDTQYF. The V call is TRBV7-8, the J call TRBJ2-3, with a tentative D call TRBD2 (6 bases). The CDR3 consists of 15 residues. CDR1 SGHVS and CDR2 FQNEAQ come from the germline V gene. Trimming stripped 5 bases from V and 3 bases from J, with 15 bases between.

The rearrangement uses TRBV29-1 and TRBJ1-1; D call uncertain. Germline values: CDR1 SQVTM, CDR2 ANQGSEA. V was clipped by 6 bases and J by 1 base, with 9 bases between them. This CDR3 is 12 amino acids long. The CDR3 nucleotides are TGCAGCGTGGCCGTTTCGAACACTGAAGCTTTCTTT. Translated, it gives CSVAVSNTEAFF.

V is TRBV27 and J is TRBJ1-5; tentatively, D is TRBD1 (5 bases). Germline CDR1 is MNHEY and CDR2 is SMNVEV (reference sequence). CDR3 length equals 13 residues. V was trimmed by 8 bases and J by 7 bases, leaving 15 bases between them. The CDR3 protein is CASGPQGKQPQHF. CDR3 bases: TGTGCCAGCGGTCCCCAGGGTAAACAGCCCCAGCATTTT.

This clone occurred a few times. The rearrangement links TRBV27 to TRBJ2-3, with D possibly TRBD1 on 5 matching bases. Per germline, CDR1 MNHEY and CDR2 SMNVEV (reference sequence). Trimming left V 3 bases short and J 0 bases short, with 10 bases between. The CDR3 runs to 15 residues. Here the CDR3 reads CASSLTKGSTDTQYF. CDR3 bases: TGTGCCAGCAGTTTGACCAAGGGGAGCACAGATACGCAGTATTTT.

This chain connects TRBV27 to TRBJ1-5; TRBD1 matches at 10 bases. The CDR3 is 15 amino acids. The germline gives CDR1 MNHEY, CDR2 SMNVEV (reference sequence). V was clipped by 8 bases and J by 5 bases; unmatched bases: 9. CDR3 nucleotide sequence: TGTGCCAGCGGCCGGGGACAGGGGTGGGATCAGCCCCAGCATTTT. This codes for CASGRGQGWDQPQHF.

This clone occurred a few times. CDR3 sequence reads: CASCDQSTTLAGGLYNEQFF. In DNA, the CDR3 is TGTGCCAGCTGTGACCAATCAACCACACTAGCGGGAGGGCTCTACAATGAGCAGTTCTTC. The chain combines TRBV27 with TRBJ2-1; TRBD2 matches 13 bases. In germline, CDR1 is MNHEY, CDR2 SMNVEV (reference sequence). V was clipped by 8 bases and J by 3 bases; unmatched bases: 19. CDR3 length: 20 amino acids.

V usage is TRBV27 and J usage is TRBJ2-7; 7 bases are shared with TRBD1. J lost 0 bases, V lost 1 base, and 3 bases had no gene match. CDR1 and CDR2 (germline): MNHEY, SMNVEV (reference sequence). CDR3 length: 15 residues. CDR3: CASSLWDSRSYEQYF. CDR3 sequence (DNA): TGTGCCAGCAGTTTATGGGACAGCCGCTCCTACGAGCAGTACTTC.

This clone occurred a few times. The CDR3 loop is CASSFGHSDTQYF. Written as DNA, the CDR3 is TGTGCCAGCAGCTTCGGACACTCAGATACGCAGTATTTT. The rearrangement links TRBV7-2 to TRBJ2-3; a weak D match, TRBD1 (5 bases). Germline values: CDR1 SGHTA, CDR2 FQGNSA. V lost 3 bases and J lost 4, with 8 bases in between. This CDR3 contains 13 residues.